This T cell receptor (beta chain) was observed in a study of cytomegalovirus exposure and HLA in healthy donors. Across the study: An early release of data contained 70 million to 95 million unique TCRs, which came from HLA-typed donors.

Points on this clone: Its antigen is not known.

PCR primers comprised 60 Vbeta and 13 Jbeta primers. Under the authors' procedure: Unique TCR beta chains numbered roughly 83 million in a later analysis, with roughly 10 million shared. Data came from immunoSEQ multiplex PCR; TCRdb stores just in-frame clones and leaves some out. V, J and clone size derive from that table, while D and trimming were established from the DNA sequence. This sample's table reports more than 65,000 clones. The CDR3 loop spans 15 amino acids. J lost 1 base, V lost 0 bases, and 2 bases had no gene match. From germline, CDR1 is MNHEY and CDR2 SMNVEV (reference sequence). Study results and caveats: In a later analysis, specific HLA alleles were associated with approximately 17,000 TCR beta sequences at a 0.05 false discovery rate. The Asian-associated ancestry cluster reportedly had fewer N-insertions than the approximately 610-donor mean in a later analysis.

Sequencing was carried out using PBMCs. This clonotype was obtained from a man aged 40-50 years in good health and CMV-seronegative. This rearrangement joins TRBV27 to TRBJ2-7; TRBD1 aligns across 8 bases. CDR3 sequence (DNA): TGTGCCAGCAGTTTATCCCGACAGGGGTCCTACGAGCAGTACTTC. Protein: CASSLSRQGSYEQYF.